Described below is a single T cell receptor beta chain sequence and its context. The antigen is unknown. This sample was taken from a study of OX40 agonist ivuxolimab in advanced cancers. Study background: Patients were dosed intravenously with ivuxolimab at 0.01 to 10 mg/kg every 2 weeks. Enrollees could have had prior anti-PD-1, anti-PD-L1 or anti-CTLA-4 therapy, which roughly 40% had received.

Germline CDR1 SGHRS, CDR2 YFSETQ. The length of the CDR3 is 14 residues. V lost 0 bases, J lost 3 bases, and 7 bases lay in between. The protocol was immunoSEQ multiplex PCR, while the TCRdb copy is restricted to in-frame clones and leaves out a portion. The table has tens of thousands of clones, around four fifths seen once; the top ten hold less than 5%. General study results and limits: In general, CD8+ T cells held more expanded clones than CD4+ did, on average.

Drawing of blood for sampling happened at baseline, at cycle 4 day 1, and at cycle 7 day 1. The TCR was taken from an adult with an advanced solid tumor such as melanoma, head and neck, liver or kidney cancer. The chain joins TRBV5-1 to TRBJ1-5; D gene unclear. This sample comprised CD4+ or CD8+ T cells sorted from blood, obtained in a trial of the OX40 agonist ivuxolimab. The CDR3 spells CASSLGANNQPQHF. Here the CDR3 DNA reads TGCGCCAGCAGCTTGGGGGCCAACAATCAGCCCCAGCATTTT.